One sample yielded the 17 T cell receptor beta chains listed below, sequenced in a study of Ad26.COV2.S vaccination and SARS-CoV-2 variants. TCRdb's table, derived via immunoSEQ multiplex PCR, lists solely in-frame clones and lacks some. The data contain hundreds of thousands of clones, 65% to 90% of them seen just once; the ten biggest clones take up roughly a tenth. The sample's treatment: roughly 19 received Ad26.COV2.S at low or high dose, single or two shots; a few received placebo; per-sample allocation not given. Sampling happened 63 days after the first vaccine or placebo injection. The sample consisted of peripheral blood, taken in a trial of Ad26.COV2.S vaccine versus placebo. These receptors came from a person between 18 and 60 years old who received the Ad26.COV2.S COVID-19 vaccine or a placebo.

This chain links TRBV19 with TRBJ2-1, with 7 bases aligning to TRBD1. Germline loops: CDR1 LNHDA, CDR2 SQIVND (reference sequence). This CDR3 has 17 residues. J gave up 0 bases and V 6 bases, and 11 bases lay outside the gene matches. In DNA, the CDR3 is TGTGCCAGTAGCACTGACAGGGCCGTTAGCTCCTACAATGAGCAGTTCTTC. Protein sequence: CASSTDRAVSSYNEQFF.

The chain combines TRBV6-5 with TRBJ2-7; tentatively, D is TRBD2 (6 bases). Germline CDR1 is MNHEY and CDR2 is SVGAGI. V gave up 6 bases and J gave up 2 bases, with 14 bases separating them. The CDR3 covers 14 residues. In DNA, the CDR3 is TGTGCCAGCAGGATGGGGGGACCGACCTACGAGCAGTACTTC. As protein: CASRMGGPTYEQYF.

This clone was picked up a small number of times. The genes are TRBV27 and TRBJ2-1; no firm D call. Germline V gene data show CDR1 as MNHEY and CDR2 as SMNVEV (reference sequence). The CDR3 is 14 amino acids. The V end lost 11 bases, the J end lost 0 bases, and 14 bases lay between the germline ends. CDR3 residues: CASSPSSSYNEQFF. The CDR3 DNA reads TGTGCCTCAAGTCCCTCTAGCTCCTACAATGAGCAGTTCTTC.

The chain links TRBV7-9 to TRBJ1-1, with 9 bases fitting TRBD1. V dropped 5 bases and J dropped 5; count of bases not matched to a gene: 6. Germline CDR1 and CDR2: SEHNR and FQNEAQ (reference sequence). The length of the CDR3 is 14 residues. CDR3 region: CASSTGQGTTEAFF. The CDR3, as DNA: TGTGCCAGCAGCACGGGACAGGGAACAACTGAAGCTTTCTTT.

The CDR3 bases are TGTGCCAGTACCCCCTGGGGCGGGCCCGGCCAAGAGACCCAGTACTTC. It codes for CASTPWGGPGQETQYF. The rearrangement joins TRBV19 to TRBJ2-5; perhaps D is TRBD1 or TRBD2 (5 bases each). V lost 7 bases to trimming and J lost 1 base, with 19 bases between them. Germline CDR1 is LNHDA and CDR2 is SQIVND (reference sequence). The CDR3 is 16 amino acids.

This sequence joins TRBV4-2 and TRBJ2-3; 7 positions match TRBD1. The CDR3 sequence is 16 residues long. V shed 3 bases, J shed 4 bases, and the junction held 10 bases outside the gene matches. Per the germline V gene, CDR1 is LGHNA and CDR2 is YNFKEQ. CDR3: CASSHINRGFPDTQYF. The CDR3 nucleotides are TGTGCCAGCAGCCACATCAACAGGGGCTTCCCAGATACGCAGTATTTT.

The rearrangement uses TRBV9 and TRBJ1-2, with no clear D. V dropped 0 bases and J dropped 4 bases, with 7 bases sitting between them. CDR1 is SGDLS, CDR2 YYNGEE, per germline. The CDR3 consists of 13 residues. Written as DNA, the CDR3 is TGTGCCAGCAGCGTAGATTGGGCCTATGGCTACACCTTC. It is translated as CASSVDWAYGYTF.

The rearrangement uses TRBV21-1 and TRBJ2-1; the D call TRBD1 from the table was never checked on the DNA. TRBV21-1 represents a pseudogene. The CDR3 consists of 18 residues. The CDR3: CASSNLDKCLRNYNEQFF. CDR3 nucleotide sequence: TGTGCCAGCAGCAATTTGGACAAGTGCCTCCGAAATTACAATGAGCAGTTCTTC.

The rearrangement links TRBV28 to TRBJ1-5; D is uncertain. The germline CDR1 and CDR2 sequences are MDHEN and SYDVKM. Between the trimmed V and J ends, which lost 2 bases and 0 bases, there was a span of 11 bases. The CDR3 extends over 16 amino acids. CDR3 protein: CASSLIPGNSNQPQHF. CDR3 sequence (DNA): TGTGCCAGCAGTTTAATCCCGGGGAATAGCAATCAGCCCCAGCATTTT.

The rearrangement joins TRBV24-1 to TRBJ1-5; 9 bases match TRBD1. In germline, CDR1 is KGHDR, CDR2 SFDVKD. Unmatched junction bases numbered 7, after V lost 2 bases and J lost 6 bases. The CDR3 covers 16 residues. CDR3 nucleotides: TGTGCCACCAGTGATTCCCCCGGGACAGGGTTTCAGCCCCAGCATTTT. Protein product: CATSDSPGTGFQPQHF.

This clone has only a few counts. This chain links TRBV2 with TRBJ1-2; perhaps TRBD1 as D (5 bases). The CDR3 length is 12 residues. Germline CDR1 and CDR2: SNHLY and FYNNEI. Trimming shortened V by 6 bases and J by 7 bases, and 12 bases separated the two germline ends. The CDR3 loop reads CASRQQEGGYTF. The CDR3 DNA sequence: TGTGCCAGCAGGCAACAGGAGGGTGGCTACACCTTC.

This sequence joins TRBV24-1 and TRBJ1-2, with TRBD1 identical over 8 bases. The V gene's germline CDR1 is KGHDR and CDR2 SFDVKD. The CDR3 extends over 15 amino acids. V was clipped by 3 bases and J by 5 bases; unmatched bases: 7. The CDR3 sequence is CATSDPGQGSYGYTF. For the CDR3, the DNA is TGTGCCACCAGTGATCCCGGACAGGGAAGTTATGGCTACACCTTC.

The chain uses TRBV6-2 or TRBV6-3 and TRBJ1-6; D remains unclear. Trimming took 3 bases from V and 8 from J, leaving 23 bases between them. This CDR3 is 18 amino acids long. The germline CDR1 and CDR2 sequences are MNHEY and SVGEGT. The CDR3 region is CASSYDVPRQAVDSPLHF. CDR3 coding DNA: TGTGCCAGCAGTTATGACGTTCCCAGGCAGGCCGTGGATTCACCCCTCCACTTT.

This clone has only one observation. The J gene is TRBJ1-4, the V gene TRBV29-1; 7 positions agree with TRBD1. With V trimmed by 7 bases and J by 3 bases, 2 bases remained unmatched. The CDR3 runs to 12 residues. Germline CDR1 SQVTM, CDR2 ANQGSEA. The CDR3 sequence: CSGGQSNEKLFF. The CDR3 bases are TGCAGCGGGGGACAGTCTAATGAAAAACTGTTTTTT.

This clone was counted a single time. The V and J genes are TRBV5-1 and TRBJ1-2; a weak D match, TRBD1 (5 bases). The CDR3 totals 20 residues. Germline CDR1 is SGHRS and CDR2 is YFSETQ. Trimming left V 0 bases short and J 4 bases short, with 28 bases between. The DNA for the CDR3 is TGCGCCAGCAGCTTGGATGGGTATGGCAGGGATCCCCCTGGTGTCTATGGCTACACCTTC. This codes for CASSLDGYGRDPPGVYGYTF.

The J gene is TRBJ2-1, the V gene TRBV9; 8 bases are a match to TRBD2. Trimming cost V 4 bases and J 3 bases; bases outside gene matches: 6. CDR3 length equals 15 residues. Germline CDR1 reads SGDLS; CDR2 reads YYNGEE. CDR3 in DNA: TGTGCCAGCAGCCCGTCACTAGCGGACTACAATGAGCAGTTCTTC. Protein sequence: CASSPSLADYNEQFF.

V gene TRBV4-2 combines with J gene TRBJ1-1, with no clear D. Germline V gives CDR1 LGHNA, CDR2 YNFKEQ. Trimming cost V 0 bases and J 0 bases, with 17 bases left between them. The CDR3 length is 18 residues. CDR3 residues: CASSQELSGMVLNTEAFF. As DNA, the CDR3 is TGTGCCAGCAGCCAAGAGCTCTCGGGGATGGTTTTGAACACTGAAGCTTTCTTT.